This T cell receptor beta chain was captured by sequencing in a study of shared clonotypes between healthy human individuals. V was pared by 8 bases and J by 0 bases, with 14 bases between. This CDR3 is built from 14 residues. CDR1 is SNHLY and CDR2 is FYNNEI in the germline V gene. The study, taken as a whole, reports: Lower generation probabilities were found for non-shared clonotypes than for those shared by all four donors. Donor clonotype sharing was expected to depend on sequencing depth.

This clone was observed once. No antigen is known for it. Profiled with immunoSEQ multiplex PCR; TCRdb holds only in-frame clones, not every one. The sample has a few million clones, under 95% seen once. There were only Caucasian adults among the donors, and all lived in Nashville, Tennessee. The clonotype originates from a man aged 18 to 30 in good health. Some clones in this sample may be carry-over from other donors' samples. The chain employs TRBV2 and TRBJ2-7; no reliable D call. The source material was naive CD4+ T cells from PBMCs. The subset here: CD45RA+ positively selected. CDR3 coding DNA: TGTGCCAGCGCCATCGAATCAAGCTCCTACGAGCAGTACTTC. It translates to CASAIESSSYEQYF.